This entry lists 23 T cell receptor beta chains sequenced from one sample in a study of identical twins (dated by TCRdb to about 2016). The method behind the library was 5' RACE. Sequencing used an Illumina HiSeq 2000. TCRdb's own reprocessing of the public reads used fastp at Q25 and MiXCR and kept productive beta chains. Every CDR3 protein is listed once, alongside the most common genes and DNA of its rows. This sample gives some 760,000 distinct CDR3 sequences in total; 15% to 20% of them show up just once. The ten most abundant clones make up under 15% of the sample. This sample was also put to use in a study of T cells expressing NK-cell markers.

Sequencing used PBMCs. The origin of the receptors is a woman under 30 in good health.

About this clonotype itself: This clone may be a read error of a much larger clone one base away. This rearrangement joins TRBV20-1 to TRBJ2-7, with TRBD2 as a possible D gene (5 bases). The CDR3 consists of 17 residues. In germline, CDR1 is DFQATT, CDR2 SNEGSKA (reference sequence). V was trimmed by 6 bases and J by 3 bases, leaving 27 bases between them. The CDR3 DNA sequence: TGCAGTGCGATCGGGGTCCGGGTCCATACCCTCTTCTACGAGCAGTACTTC. This translates into CSAIGVRVHTLFYEQYF.

The V call is TRBV20-1, the J call TRBJ2-2, with 10 bases lining up with TRBD1. The V segment lost 3 bases and the J segment 3 bases; nucleotides outside the gene matches: 7. The CDR3 has 16 residues. Looked up from germline, CDR1 is DFQATT and CDR2 is SNEGSKA (reference sequence). CDR3 sequence: CSARSLGTGDTGELFF. The CDR3 nucleotides read TGCAGTGCTAGGTCCCTCGGGACAGGGGACACCGGGGAGCTGTTTTTT.

This clonotype was found many times. This chain connects TRBV6-5 to TRBJ1-4; D gene uncertain. The germline V and J ends were trimmed by 0 bases and 7 bases, with 15 bases remaining between them. The CDR3 contains 16 residues. Germline CDR1 and CDR2: MNHEY and SVGAGI. CDR3 coding DNA: TGTGCCAGCAGTTACTCGAAGTCCGGGGAGGGTGAAAAACTGTTTTTT. Residues: CASSYSKSGEGEKLFF.

This clonotype was found a few times. The chain uses TRBV5-1 and TRBJ2-7; TRBD1 or TRBD2 may be the D gene (5 bases each). With 4 bases removed from V and 0 bases from J, the gap between germline ends came to 11 bases. The CDR3 totals 14 residues. CDR1 is SGHRS and CDR2 is YFSETQ in the germline V gene. The CDR3, as DNA: TGCGCCAGCAGCCGGGACGTACGCTCCTACGAGCAGTACTTC. Amino acids: CASSRDVRSYEQYF. Full variable domain (rest looked up from reference TRBV5-1 and TRBJ2-7): KAGVTQTPRYLIKTRGQQVTLSCSPISGHRSVSWYQQTPGQGLQFLFEYFSETQRNKGNFPGRFSGRQFSNSRSEMNVSTLELGDSALYLCASSRDVRSYEQYFGPGTRLTVT.

The sample holds a few counts of this clonotype. This sequence joins TRBV5-1 and TRBJ2-2, with D hard to call. Germline V gene sequence: CDR1 SGHRS, CDR2 YFSETQ. Trimming left V 0 bases short and J 5 bases short, with 14 bases between. This CDR3 contains 16 residues. The CDR3 nucleotides read TGCGCCAGCAGCTTGGTCGGCCTCTCCGGGACCGGGGAGCTGTTTTTT. This translates into CASSLVGLSGTGELFF.

This rearrangement joins TRBV12-3 or TRBV12-4 to TRBJ2-5; tentatively, D is TRBD2 (7 bases). Trimming left V 8 bases short and J 7 bases short, with 14 bases between. The CDR3 length is 12 residues. The CDR3 nucleotides are TGTGCCAGCTGTTGGGGAGGGGGGACCCAGTACTTC. It is translated as CASCWGGGTQYF.

This clonotype was picked up a small number of times. The CDR3 DNA sequence: TGTGCCAGCAGCCAAGGGGTCTGGGGCACTGAAGCTTTCTTT. Translating it yields CASSQGVWGTEAFF. The chain has TRBV3-1 and TRBJ1-1, with D unresolved. This CDR3 has 14 amino acids. Germline loops: CDR1 LGHDT, CDR2 YNNKEL (reference sequence). Between the trimmed V and J ends, which lost 1 base and 4 bases, there was a span of 10 bases.

The table lists this clonotype with a few counts. The chain is built from TRBV11-2 and TRBJ2-7; maybe TRBD1 (6 bases). The germline V gene encodes CDR1 SGHAT and CDR2 FQNNGV. The CDR3 runs to 15 residues. V dropped 5 bases and J dropped 2 bases, with 16 bases sitting between them. CDR3 protein: CASSVPSDRTYEQYF. The CDR3 nucleotides read TGTGCCAGCAGCGTACCATCGGACAGAACCTACGAGCAGTACTTC.

J is TRBJ2-4 and V is TRBV27; D is perhaps TRBD2 (5 bases). Germline V gives CDR1 MNHEY, CDR2 SMNVEV (reference sequence). This CDR3 has 16 amino acids. Trimming stripped 4 bases from V and 1 base from J, with 14 bases between. The CDR3 spells CASSYLGELAKNIQYF. CDR3 coding DNA: TGTGCCAGCAGTTACCTCGGGGAGCTGGCCAAAAACATTCAGTACTTC.

The chain is built from TRBV20-1 and TRBJ2-4, with 8 bases that match TRBD2. The germline CDR1 and CDR2 sequences are DFQATT and SNEGSKA (reference sequence). V trimming: 5 bases; J trimming: 7 bases; junction bases outside the gene matches: 10. The CDR3 extends over 14 amino acids. In nucleotides, the CDR3 is TGCAGTGCTCCCGGGGGGGGGTTGGGGAACATTCAGTACTTC. Its protein product is CSAPGGGLGNIQYF.

The V and J genes are TRBV29-1 and TRBJ2-7; D unclear. The CDR3 has 13 residues. Deletions cut 6 bases from V and 3 bases from J, with 15 bases between. Germline CDR1 SQVTM, CDR2 ANQGSEA. The CDR3 DNA sequence: TGCAGCGTAGAATACAGTACTGACTACGAGCAGTACTTC. Encoded protein: CSVEYSTDYEQYF.

This clonotype has a handful of counts. The genes are TRBV10-1 and TRBJ2-5, with a tentative D call TRBD2 (6 bases). The length of the CDR3 is 13 residues. CDR1 and CDR2 (germline): WNHNN, SYGVQD (reference sequence). The V gene lost 3 bases and the J gene lost 5 bases, with 10 bases spanning the gap. CDR3 DNA: TGCGCCAGCAGTGATGGCCGGGAGGAGACCCAGTACTTC. Residues: CASSDGREETQYF.

This chain connects TRBV30 to TRBJ2-7; D is unresolved. Trimming left V 1 base short and J 12 bases short, with 13 bases between. This CDR3 has 11 residues. CDR1 is GTSNPN, CDR2 SVGIG, per germline (reference sequence). This CDR3 reads CAWSEDPGMYF. In DNA form, the CDR3 reads TGTGCCTGGAGTGAGGATCCGGGTATGTACTTC.

This clonotype was counted ten times or more. The chain uses TRBV20-1 and TRBJ2-3; TRBD2 might be the D (5 bases). This CDR3 has 14 amino acids. Germline V gene data show CDR1 as DFQATT and CDR2 as SNEGSKA (reference sequence). Between the trimmed V and J ends, which lost 1 base and 4 bases, there was a span of 12 bases. This chain's CDR3 is CSARVPGVPDTQYF. The DNA of the CDR3 is TGCAGTGCTAGAGTCCCCGGGGTGCCAGATACGCAGTATTTT.

The rearrangement joins TRBV25-1 to TRBJ2-7, with 7 bases matching TRBD1. The CDR3 is 14 amino acids. After removal of 1 base from V and 3 bases from J, the junction contained 3 bases not matched to a gene. CDR1 is MGHDK and CDR2 is SYGVNS in the germline V gene. CDR3: CASSESRGHYEQYF. CDR3 coding DNA: TGTGCCAGCAGTGAATCTAGGGGGCACTACGAGCAGTACTTC.

This clonotype came up a few times. The V gene is TRBV10-3, the J gene TRBJ2-3; D is possibly TRBD1 (6 bases). The germline gives CDR1 ENHRY, CDR2 SYGVKD. Trimming took off 3 bases at V and 2 bases at J, with 9 bases between the two ends. This CDR3 region has 14 residues. CDR3 in DNA: TGTGCCATCAGTGAAAGGGGGAACACAGATACGCAGTATTTT. It is translated as CAISERGNTDTQYF.

This clonotype was counted a few times. V gene TRBV5-1 combines with J gene TRBJ1-4, with a tentative D call TRBD1 (5 bases). V gave up 3 bases and J gave up 10 bases, with 19 bases separating them. The CDR3 contains 15 residues. CDR1 is SGHRS and CDR2 is YFSETQ in the germline V gene. CDR3 sequence (DNA): TGCGCCAGCAGCTACGGAGACAGTCGCGGGGGAAAACTGTTTTTT. Translated: CASSYGDSRGGKLFF.

Many counts were recorded for this clonotype. The chain uses TRBV12-3 or TRBV12-4 and TRBJ2-1, with TRBD1 matching over 9 bases. With V trimmed by 6 bases and J by 3 bases, 0 bases remained unmatched. The CDR3 covers 13 residues. The CDR3 sequence is CASRTGGYNEQFF. The CDR3 nucleotides are TGTGCCAGCAGGACAGGGGGCTACAATGAGCAGTTCTTC.

The gene calls are TRBV15 and TRBJ2-1; TRBD1 aligns across 10 bases. The CDR3 spans 17 residues. Germline V lookup: CDR1 LNHNV, CDR2 YYDKDF (reference sequence). The V gene end was trimmed by 1 base and the J gene end by 6 bases; junction bases not matched to a gene: 9. The CDR3: CATSRVRGTGDTNEQFF. The CDR3 DNA follows: TGTGCCACCAGCAGAGTAAGGGGGACAGGGGATACCAATGAGCAGTTCTTC.

This sequence joins TRBV12-3 or TRBV12-4 and TRBJ2-1; 8 bases map to TRBD2. This CDR3 region has 16 residues. Losses at the gene ends were 6 bases for V and 2 bases for J; bases not matched to a gene: 9. CDR3 DNA sequence: TGTGCCAGCAGAACCGGGGGGGGAGGGCCCTACAATGAGCAGTTCTTC. Translation: CASRTGGGGPYNEQFF.

The V and J genes are TRBV29-1 and TRBJ2-3; no definite D call. Trimming shortened V by 6 bases and J by 4 bases, and 11 bases separated the two germline ends. The CDR3 runs to 12 residues. Germline loops: CDR1 SQVTM, CDR2 ANQGSEA. DNA for the CDR3: TGCAGCGTGCTGGAGTTGGCAGATACGCAGTATTTT. Protein product: CSVLELADTQYF.

This clonotype was seen a few times. V and J are TRBV9 and TRBJ2-1, with a tentative D call TRBD2 (5 bases). V was trimmed by 7 bases and J by 3 bases, leaving 17 bases between them. Germline V gene lookup returns CDR1 SGDLS and CDR2 YYNGEE. This CDR3 region has 15 residues. DNA for the CDR3: TGTGCCAGCGGACCCACAGCGGCAGTCTACAATGAGCAGTTCTTC. Amino acid sequence: CASGPTAAVYNEQFF.

A few counts support this clonotype. J is TRBJ2-3 and V is TRBV24-1; 10 nucleotides agree with TRBD2. Trimming removed 5 bases from V and 0 bases from J; junction bases left unmatched: 7. Germline assignment: CDR1 KGHDR and CDR2 SFDVKD. CDR3 length equals 17 residues. This chain's CDR3 is CATSGGSGGSSTDTQYF. The DNA for the CDR3 is TGTGCCACCAGTGGTGGTAGCGGGGGGTCTAGCACAGATACGCAGTATTTT.